These 6 T cell receptor beta chains were all obtained from the same sample, sequenced in a study of T cell responses to AZD1222 COVID-19 vaccine. Sequencing used immunoSEQ multiplex PCR; TCRdb keeps in-frame clones, though not all of them. The repertoire holds 150,000 or so clones, about nine tenths seen once, with roughly 4.7% in the top ten. Specimen: peripheral blood, collected on day 0 of AZD1222 vaccination. These TCRs come from an adult in good health.

This clone was seen a single time. The genes are TRBV9 and TRBJ2-4, with unresolved D. Germline V CDR1 and CDR2: SGDLS, YYNGEE. V lost 0 bases and J 9 bases, leaving 10 bases between the germline ends. The CDR3 spans 13 residues. The CDR3 DNA reads TGTGCCAGCAGCGTAGCTTCGCCGGGCATTCAGTACTTC. Amino acids: CASSVASPGIQYF.

The V gene is TRBV11-1, the J gene TRBJ2-5, with D uncertain. The CDR3 runs 15 residues. The V gene's germline CDR1 is SGHAT and CDR2 FQDESV (reference sequence). Trimming removed 2 bases at V and 5 bases at J, with 15 bases between. CDR3 bases: TGTGCCAGCAGCTTAACCTCCGGTGGGATGGAGACCCAGTACTTC. Protein: CASSLTSGGMETQYF.

The chain combines TRBV15 with TRBJ2-1; the D gene is possibly TRBD2 (6 bases). The V gene's germline CDR1 is LNHNV and CDR2 YYDKDF (reference sequence). V dropped 1 base and J dropped 3 bases, with 16 bases sitting between them. The CDR3 loop spans 17 amino acids. The CDR3 is CATSRGGLDTVYNEQFF. DNA for the CDR3: TGTGCCACCAGCAGAGGGGGACTCGACACTGTCTACAATGAGCAGTTCTTC.

This chain joins TRBV7-2 and TRBJ1-5; D gene uncertain. The CDR3 is made up of 17 amino acids. With 2 bases removed from V and 4 bases from J, the gap between germline ends came to 18 bases. Germline values: CDR1 SGHTA, CDR2 FQGNSA. The CDR3 coding sequence is TGTGCCAGCAGCTTAAGTTCCCGATGGGCAGCAAATCAGCCCCAGCATTTT. It codes for CASSLSSRWAANQPQHF.

The chain has TRBV7-3 and TRBJ1-2; tentatively, D is TRBD1 (6 bases). This CDR3 has 12 residues. V dropped 5 bases and J dropped 5 bases, with 9 bases sitting between them. CDR1 SGHTA and CDR2 FQGTGA come from the germline V gene. The CDR3 region has the DNA TGTGCCAGCAGCCTGACAGGTTATGGCTACACCTTC. Its protein product is CASSLTGYGYTF.

This clone occurred once. This CDR3 reads CASSPMGVSSYNEQFF. The CDR3 DNA follows: TGTGCCAGCAGCCCAATGGGGGTAAGCTCCTACAATGAGCAGTTCTTC. The chain couples TRBV7-2 to TRBJ2-1; D possibly matches TRBD1 or TRBD2 (5 bases each). Germline assignment: CDR1 SGHTA and CDR2 FQGNSA. CDR3 length: 16 amino acids. V lost 5 bases and J 0 bases, leaving 14 bases between the germline ends.